This entry concerns a single T cell receptor beta chain. The antigen is undetermined. This sample stems from a study of OX40 agonist ivuxolimab in advanced cancers. Sequenced by immunoSEQ multiplex PCR; TCRdb stores in-frame clones only, minus some. The sample includes 65,000 to 85,000 clones, 85% to 95% of them seen just once. The germline gives CDR1 SNHLY, CDR2 FYNNEI. The CDR3 contains 12 residues. V was shortened by 11 bases and J by 3 bases, with 13 bases between the two germline ends. Study conclusions and caveats: Fewer expanded clones were found on average in CD4+ than in CD8+ T cells. Dose levels from 0.1 to 3.0 mg/kg saw CD4+ and CD8+ blood T cells expand clonally by week 6.

The chain links TRBV2 to TRBJ1-2; possible D gene TRBD1, 5 bases. The material sequenced was CD4+ or CD8+ T cells sorted from blood, taken in a trial of the OX40 agonist ivuxolimab. The receptor comes from an adult with an advanced solid tumor such as melanoma, head and neck, liver or kidney cancer. The CDR3 loop is CALAETDYGYTF. In DNA form, the CDR3 reads TGTGCCCTAGCTGAGACAGACTATGGCTACACCTTC.